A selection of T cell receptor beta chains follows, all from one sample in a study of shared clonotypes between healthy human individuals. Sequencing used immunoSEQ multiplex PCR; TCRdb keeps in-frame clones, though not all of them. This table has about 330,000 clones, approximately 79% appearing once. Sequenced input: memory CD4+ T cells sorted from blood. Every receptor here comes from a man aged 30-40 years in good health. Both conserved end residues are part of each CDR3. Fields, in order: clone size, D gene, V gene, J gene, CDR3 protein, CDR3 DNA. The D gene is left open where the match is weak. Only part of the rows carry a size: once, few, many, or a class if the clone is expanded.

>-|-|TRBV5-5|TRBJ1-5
CASSLAGPNQPQHF
TGTGCCAGCAGCTTGGCAGGGCCGAATCAGCCCCAGCATTTT
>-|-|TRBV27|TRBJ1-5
CASSGGSNQPQHF
TGTGCCAGCAGTGGTGGGAGCAATCAGCCCCAGCATTTT
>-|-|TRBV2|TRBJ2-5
CASVTDQETQYF
TGTGCCAGCGTTACGGATCAAGAGACCCAGTACTTC
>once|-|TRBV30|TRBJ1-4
CAWSDGLLEGKLFF
TGTGCCTGGAGTGATGGGCTACTTGAGGGAAAACTGTTTTTT
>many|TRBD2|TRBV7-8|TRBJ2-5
CASSLGLAGVGETQYF
TGTGCCAGCAGCTTAGGGCTAGCGGGAGTAGGAGAGACCCAGTACTTC
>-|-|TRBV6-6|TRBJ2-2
CASSLQDGQTGELFF
TGTGCCAGCAGCCTACAAGATGGACAGACCGGGGAGCTGTTTTTT
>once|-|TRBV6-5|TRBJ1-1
CASSKSGHSNTEAFF
TGTGCCAGCAGTAAGTCTGGACACTCGAACACTGAAGCTTTCTTT
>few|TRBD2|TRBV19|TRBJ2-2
CASSLGLAGGELFF
TGTGCCAGTAGTCTGGGACTAGCGGGCGGGGAGCTGTTTTTT
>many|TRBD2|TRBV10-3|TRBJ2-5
CAISEGAGGFETQYF
TGTGCCATCAGTGAGGGTGCGGGAGGTTTTGAGACCCAGTACTTC
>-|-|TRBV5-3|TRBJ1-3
CARSLVEADSGNTIYF
TGTGCCAGAAGCCTAGTGGAAGCGGACTCTGGAAACACCATATATTTT
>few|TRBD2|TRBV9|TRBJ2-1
CASSLLAGGYNEQFF
TGTGCCAGCAGCCTATTAGCGGGAGGTTACAATGAGCAGTTCTTC
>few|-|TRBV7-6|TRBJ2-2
CASTRTENTGELFF
TGTGCCAGCACCAGGACCGAGAACACCGGGGAGCTGTTTTTT
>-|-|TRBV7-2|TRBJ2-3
CASSLVPPYSGTDTQYF
TGTGCCAGCAGCTTAGTTCCGCCGTACTCAGGCACAGATACGCAGTATTTT
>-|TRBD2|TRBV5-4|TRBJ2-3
CASSSPAGGSTDTQYF
TGTGCCAGCAGCTCGCCGGCGGGAGGTAGCACAGATACGCAGTATTTT
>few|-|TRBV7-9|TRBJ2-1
CASSLAVLQGEQFF
TGTGCCAGCAGCTTAGCGGTCCTACAGGGTGAGCAGTTCTTC
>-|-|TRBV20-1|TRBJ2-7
CSASPYEQYF
TGCAGTGCTTCCCCCTACGAGCAGTACTTC
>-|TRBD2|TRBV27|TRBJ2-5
CASREGGRQETQYF
TGTGCCAGCAGAGAGGGAGGGAGGCAAGAGACCCAGTACTTC